This TCR beta chain was captured in a study of OX40 agonist ivuxolimab in advanced cancers. General study findings and limits: Expanded clones were, on average, more numerous among CD8+ T cells than CD4+.

Notes on this clone: Its antigen is undetermined.

The germline V gene has CDR1 MNHEY and CDR2 SVGAGI. CDR3 size: 15 residues. V was pared by 6 bases and J by 2 bases, with 7 bases of the junction left unmatched. Profiled with immunoSEQ multiplex PCR; TCRdb holds only in-frame clones, not every one. The sample includes about 15,000 clones, 75% to 95% of them seen just once. The chain uses TRBV6-5 and TRBJ1-5, with 7 bases aligning to TRBD1. The TCR was taken from an adult with an advanced solid tumor such as melanoma, head and neck, liver or kidney cancer. The material sequenced was CD4+ or CD8+ T cells sorted from blood, taken in a trial of the OX40 agonist ivuxolimab. The CDR3 protein is CASRPQGTGNQPQHF. DNA of the CDR3: TGTGCCAGCAGGCCACAGGGGACGGGCAATCAGCCCCAGCATTTT.